This paragraph covers one T cell receptor beta chain sequence. Its target antigen remains unknown. The input lacks base qualities; no much larger clone sits a single base away. Only healthy Caucasian donors were included. The twin cohort comprised three pairs of female monozygotic twins, all aged roughly 18 to 30 years. The RNA used for TCR libraries was isolated from peripheral blood mononuclear cells. The data stem from a study of identical twins (dated by TCRdb to about 2016). In the study overall: To test whether fetal clonotypes persist, the study used deep sequencing on TCR alpha and beta repertoires from monozygotic twins, unrelated adults of various ages, and cord blood. To rule out contamination, the twin experiments were replicated at different times with different library preparation protocols.

The research as a whole found: Compared with coincidental sharing between unrelated individuals, out-of-frame TCR alpha sequences shared between twins showed an excess of sequences with low generation probability. Out-of-frame TCR alpha sharing in monozygotic twins was systematically underestimated by recombination models, whereas sharing between unrelated individuals was in agreement with the recombination models. A weaker excess of twin sharing was found in beta out-of-frame sequences because the signal-to-noise ratio was lowered by fewer shared sequences. Zero-insertion analyses could be partly confounded by invariant T cells such as MAIT and iNKT, though diverse VJ usage argued against such confounding for most clonotypes. Because the same donors could not be followed over many years, the conclusions relied on cross-sectional statistical analysis. Fewer insertions were carried by abundant cord blood beta clonotypes, a similar but weaker trend appeared in young adult naive repertoires, and no such trend appeared in memory repertoires.

The library was built by means of 5' RACE. Reads for this sample came from an Illumina HiSeq 2000. Template switching added a universal primer binding site, and the final cDNA carried a unique molecular identifier that allowed TCR cDNA molecules to be counted accurately. Specific primers in the conserved constant-segment region were used to synthesize first-strand cDNA for TCR alpha and beta chains. To control for contamination, every cDNA library was double barcoded, receiving both a SMART-Mk sample barcode and Illumina barcodes. TruSeq adapter sequences, together with Illumina sample barcodes, were added in two successive PCR steps. The Illumina HiSeq platform was used with custom primers to sequence TCR alpha and beta cDNA libraries. In the paper's pipeline: Raw reads were processed with MiGEC to extract unique molecular identifiers, and MiXCR was used to determine CDR3 positions. Recombination models were inferred per individual with the repgenHMM and IGoR tools using an EM algorithm. The analysis of shared clonotypes was done with the tcR package in R, with sharing normalized by the product of cloneset sizes. To study raw recombination free of thymic and clonal selection effects, out-of-frame nonproductive sequences were analyzed. TCRdb took the public reads, trimmed them with fastp at Q25, ran MiXCR for clone calling and kept in-frame beta chains. CDR3 protein duplicates are merged, each entry listing the most common genes and DNA. The V and J calls and clone size are TCRdb's, not the authors'. Present in this sample are 700,000 or so distinct CDR3 sequences, 21% of which were seen just once. Of the sample, about 4.5% is held by the ten largest clones.

Its CDR3 holds 15 amino acids, cysteine through phenylalanine. The entry retains the CDR3 DNA only, 45 bases that are in frame from base 1. The germline V gene encodes CDR1 SGHTA and CDR2 FQGNSA. At the junction V is shortened by 2 bases and J by 1 base, with 11 bases in between. These data also formed part of another study, on T cells expressing NK-cell markers. As that second paper reports: Fewer than ten donors provided sorted CD3+CD56+NKG2C+, CD3+CD56+NKG2C- and CD3+CD56-NKG2C+ T-cell subsets, whose TCR beta-chain repertoires were profiled. Seven of the eight sequenced donors were HCMV-seropositive and one was HCMV-seronegative. In several experiments an anti-gammadeltaTCR antibody was added to restrict sorting to alphabetaTCR-expressing T cells. In six donors, the dominant CD3+CD56+NKG2C+ clonotypes ranked among the top 10 CD8+ clonotypes, making up roughly 1.0-8% of CD8+ T cells. Those dominant clonotypes were again the most abundant among CD3+CD56-NKG2C+ cells in several donors, at roughly 25-65%. It remained unclear whether the expanded NKG2C-expressing T cell clones were specific for HCMV antigens. Randomly selected healthy volunteers, three men and five women, were used as the eight sequenced donors. A commercial ELISA kit detecting HCMV-specific IgG in serum was used to determine HCMV serostatus. For several donors, bulk peripheral blood T-cell repertoires were also sequenced from unsorted PBMC. MIGEC was used to demultiplex reads and group reads by UMI, and MiTCR was used to assemble and quantify clonotypes. To exclude erroneous sequences, only TCR cDNA sequences supported by at least two reads were retained. The tcR package was used for downstream repertoire analysis, and clonotypes were matched between fractions using CDR3 nucleotide sequence together with V segment. VDJmatch was used to annotate antigen specificity against VDJdb, with one amino acid substitution allowed in CDR3.

The chain couples TRBV7-2 to TRBJ1-1, with no D gene named confidently. Sequencing was performed on PBMCs. The TCR sequence derives from a young woman in good health. In nucleotides, the sequence is TGTGCCAGCAGCTTATCGGCGGAAAGGAACACTGAAGCTTTCTTT. Its translation is CASSLSAERNTEAFF. With all but the CDR3 taken from the reference TRBV7-2 and TRBJ1-1 genes, the full variable domain is: GAGVSQSPSNKVTEKGKDVELRCDPISGHTALYWYRQSLGQGLEFLIYFQGNSAPDKSGLPSDRFSAERTGGSVSTLTIQRTQQEDSAVYLCASSLSAERNTEAFFGQGTRLTVV.